The 30 T cell receptor beta chains in this list originate from one sample, sequenced in a study of patients and donors after allogeneic stem cell transplantation. TCRdb fed the RT-PCR reads into MiXCR, producing one record per CDR3 protein. The sample holds approximately 1,300 distinct CDR3 sequences, 27% seen once. The sequenced sample was blood, either unsorted or a sorted T cell fraction (not recorded which). These receptors were obtained from a human donor who was either an allogeneic HSCT recipient or a stem cell or donor lymphocyte infusion donor (not recorded which). It is not recorded whose cells these are; they may come from a transplant donor.

V usage is TRBV30 and J usage is TRBJ2-5; no reliable D call. The CDR3 sequence is 12 residues long. In germline, CDR1 is GTSNPN, CDR2 SVGIG (reference sequence). Between the trimmed V and J ends, which lost 8 bases and 5 bases, there was a span of 15 bases. This CDR3 is CAGGFSSETQYF. The CDR3 DNA is TGTGCCGGTGGTTTTTCGAGCGAGACCCAGTACTTC.

This chain connects TRBV4-2 to TRBJ2-3; D not resolved. V was clipped by 0 bases and J by 2 bases, with 21 bases between them. Germline CDR1 LGHNA, CDR2 YNFKEQ. The CDR3 covers 19 residues. CDR3 coding DNA: TGTGCCAGCAGCCAAGAAATTCAAGGGCATGGACCACCCACAGATACGCAGTATTTT. This sequence encodes CASSQEIQGHGPPTDTQYF.

This clonotype was observed a single time. V and J are TRBV7-2 and TRBJ2-7; no firm D call. The germline gives CDR1 SGHTA, CDR2 FQGNSA. This CDR3 has 11 residues. The V gene lost 8 bases and the J gene lost 2 bases, with 7 bases spanning the gap. The CDR3 region has the DNA TGTGCCAGCGGTCGGGCCTACGAGCAGTACTTC. Translated: CASGRAYEQYF.

DNA of the CDR3: TGTGCCAGCAGCCCAAGCGGGATAGACAATGAGCAGTTCTTC. Protein sequence: CASSPSGIDNEQFF. The gene calls are TRBV7-2 and TRBJ2-1; the match to TRBD2 covers 7 bases. The CDR3 sequence is 14 residues long. In germline, CDR1 is SGHTA, CDR2 FQGNSA. With V trimmed by 5 bases and J by 5 bases, 6 bases remained unmatched.

This clonotype was detected a few times. The chain uses TRBV10-1 and TRBJ1-1; D perhaps matches TRBD1 (6 bases). The germline gives CDR1 WNHNN, CDR2 SYGVQD (reference sequence). V was pared by 11 bases and J by 1 base, with 14 bases between. This CDR3 contains 13 residues. The CDR3: CASARTANTEAFF. Written as DNA, the CDR3 is TGCGCCTCAGCGCGGACAGCGAACACTGAAGCTTTCTTT.

This clonotype was recorded a few times. V usage is TRBV14 and J usage is TRBJ1-4; maybe TRBD1 (6 bases). This CDR3 is built from 15 residues. V was shortened by 4 bases and J by 7 bases, with 16 bases between the two germline ends. In germline, CDR1 is SGHDN, CDR2 FVKESK. CDR3 region: CASSLRGGFVEKLFF. DNA of the CDR3: TGTGCCAGCAGCCTTAGAGGGGGATTTGTTGAAAAACTGTTTTTT.

The gene calls are TRBV10-2 and TRBJ1-6; 9 bases are a match to TRBD1. CDR3 size: 15 residues. Germline V CDR1 and CDR2: WSHSY, SAAADI. Trimming cost V 7 bases and J 7 bases; bases outside gene matches: 8. Here the CDR3 reads CASTEQGAGNSPLHF. In DNA form, the CDR3 reads TGCGCCAGCACCGAACAGGGGGCGGGGAATTCACCCCTCCACTTT.

The chain employs TRBV5-4 and TRBJ2-1; the D is unclear. Trimming left V 3 bases short and J 5 bases short, with 9 bases between. This CDR3 contains 13 residues. Germline V gene lookup returns CDR1 SGHNT and CDR2 YYREEE (reference sequence). The CDR3 region is CASSYNRDNEQFF. For the CDR3, the DNA is TGTGCCAGCAGCTACAATCGTGACAATGAGCAGTTCTTC.

The J gene is TRBJ2-3, the V gene TRBV10-3, with a weak D call TRBD2 (5 bases). Germline lookup yields CDR1 ENHRY and CDR2 SYGVKD. V was pared by 9 bases and J by 6 bases, with 13 bases between. The CDR3 totals 12 residues. In DNA form, the CDR3 reads TGTGCCATTCGACTCGGCGGGGATACGCAGTATTTT. Encoded protein: CAIRLGGDTQYF.

This clonotype was detected only a few times. V and J are TRBV20-1 and TRBJ2-3; 9 bases are shared with TRBD2. J was trimmed by 5 bases and V by 5 bases; bases with no gene match: 11. Per the germline V gene, CDR1 is DFQATT and CDR2 is SNEGSKA (reference sequence). This CDR3 spans 15 amino acids. The CDR3 sequence: CSAGALAGDGDTQYF. CDR3 DNA: TGCAGTGCTGGAGCCTTAGCGGGAGACGGAGATACGCAGTATTTT.

The V call is TRBV7-2, the J call TRBJ2-1; D is unresolved. Trimming removed 5 bases at V and 8 bases at J, with 10 bases between. Per the germline V gene, CDR1 is SGHTA and CDR2 is FQGNSA. The CDR3 is 12 amino acids. CDR3 sequence reads: CASSEIGYEQFF. Here the CDR3 DNA reads TGTGCCAGCAGCGAAATCGGATATGAGCAGTTCTTC.

The chain combines TRBV28 with TRBJ2-1; D may be TRBD2 (6 bases). V lost 6 bases and J lost 8, with 11 bases in between. From germline, CDR1 is MDHEN and CDR2 SYDVKM. The length of the CDR3 is 12 residues. CDR3 loop: CASRGLHDEQFF. In DNA form, the CDR3 reads TGTGCCAGCAGGGGACTGCATGATGAGCAGTTCTTC.

The V gene is TRBV28, the J gene TRBJ2-1, with D possibly matching TRBD2 (6 bases). Germline CDR1 reads MDHEN; CDR2 reads SYDVKM. The CDR3 has 14 amino acids. Trimming pared 5 bases from V and 4 bases from J, leaving 12 bases between. The CDR3 sequence: CASSGLGGYNEQFF. The CDR3 coding sequence is TGTGCCAGCAGTGGACTCGGGGGTTACAATGAGCAGTTCTTC.

This clonotype is labeled as medium-sized. The chain links TRBV5-5 to TRBJ2-4; D might be TRBD2 (6 bases). The V end was cut by 1 base, the J end by 3 bases, with 8 bases between. CDR3 length: 14 residues. Germline V CDR1 and CDR2: SGHKS, YYEKEE (reference sequence). CDR3 region: CASSLTSSKNIQYF. The CDR3 nucleotides read TGTGCCAGCAGCTTGACTAGCAGCAAAAACATTCAGTACTTC.

The V call is TRBV20-1, the J call TRBJ1-1, with 7 bases fitting TRBD1. Germline assignment: CDR1 DFQATT and CDR2 SNEGSKA (reference sequence). This CDR3 has 14 amino acids. The junction had 4 bases not matched to a gene; V was cut back by 3 bases and J by 0 bases. The chain's CDR3 is CSARGQSMNTEAFF. CDR3 nucleotides: TGCAGTGCTAGGGGACAGAGCATGAACACTGAAGCTTTCTTT.

This clonotype is labeled medium-sized (0.01 to 0.1%). The CDR3 loop reads CASSQGQGSQETQYF. DNA of the CDR3: TGTGCCAGCTCCCAAGGACAGGGCTCCCAAGAGACCCAGTACTTC. The J gene is TRBJ2-5, the V gene TRBV18; 8 bases are shared with TRBD1. CDR1 and CDR2 (germline): KGHSH, LQKENI. The junction had 7 bases not matched to a gene; V was cut back by 6 bases and J by 1 base. CDR3 length: 15 amino acids.

Judged by abundance, this clonotype is large. The chain employs TRBV10-2 and TRBJ2-1, with D perhaps TRBD1 (6 bases). Trimming shortened V by 2 bases and J by 9 bases, and 14 bases separated the two germline ends. The germline V gene encodes CDR1 WSHSY and CDR2 SAAADI. The CDR3 spans 14 residues. CDR3 DNA sequence: TGCGCCAGCAGTGAGAGCAGGGGCGCTAGTGAGCAGTTCTTC. This encodes CASSESRGASEQFF.

The V and J genes are TRBV20-1 and TRBJ2-1, with 7 bases aligning to TRBD2. The CDR3 has 18 residues. V lost 6 bases and J lost 3; bases outside the gene matches: 20. CDR1 is DFQATT and CDR2 is SNEGSKA in the germline V gene (reference sequence). The CDR3 reads CSANIRRGASGLYNEQFF. DNA of the CDR3: TGCAGTGCAAACATAAGACGGGGAGCTAGCGGACTCTACAATGAGCAGTTCTTC.

V gene TRBV4-2 combines with J gene TRBJ2-1, with D possibly matching TRBD2 (6 bases). V gave up 1 base and J gave up 10 bases, with 17 bases separating them. The germline V gene has CDR1 LGHNA and CDR2 YNFKEQ. The CDR3 runs to 15 residues. In DNA form, the CDR3 reads TGTGCCAGCAGCCAAGCGGGAGCCCGAGAGGAGGAGCAGTTCTTC. It yields the protein CASSQAGAREEEQFF.

A few counts support this clonotype. V gene TRBV5-1 combines with J gene TRBJ2-1; TRBD2 matches at 9 bases. The ends lost 8 bases at V and 4 bases at J; junction bases unmatched: 4. The CDR3 is 13 amino acids. Germline values: CDR1 SGHRS, CDR2 YFSETQ. The chain's CDR3 is CASRTSEYNEQFF. DNA for the CDR3: TGCGCCAGTCGGACTAGCGAATACAATGAGCAGTTCTTC.

By sample share, this clonotype is large (0.1 to 1%). This chain joins TRBV28 and TRBJ2-5; a weak D match, TRBD2 (6 bases). The V gene's germline CDR1 is MDHEN and CDR2 SYDVKM. CDR3 size: 17 residues. V gave up 3 bases and J gave up 5 bases, with 22 bases separating them. The CDR3 DNA reads as TGTGCCAGCAGTTTGATCTCGTCTAGCGCCCCTACCGAGACCCAGTACTTC. It yields the protein CASSLISSSAPTETQYF.

By share, this clonotype counts as medium-sized (0.01 to 0.1%). The chain carries TRBV6-5 and TRBJ1-1, with D perhaps TRBD1 (5 bases). V was cut by 6 bases and J by 7 bases, with 15 bases left in between. The V gene's germline CDR1 is MNHEY and CDR2 SVGAGI. The CDR3 has 13 amino acids. CDR3 DNA: TGTGCCAGCAGCCCAGCCGGGGGTGTTGAAGCTTTCTTT. Translated, it gives CASSPAGGVEAFF.

The J gene is TRBJ1-4, the V gene TRBV25-1, with 8 bases matching TRBD1. CDR1 MGHDK and CDR2 SYGVNS come from the germline V gene. Losses at the gene ends were 3 bases for V and 8 bases for J; bases not matched to a gene: 5. This CDR3 has 14 amino acids. CDR3: CASSEAGTGEKLFF. The CDR3 DNA reads as TGTGCCAGCAGTGAGGCTGGGACAGGCGAAAAACTGTTTTTT.

DNA for the CDR3: TGTGCCAGCAGTTACAACACCGGGGAGCTGTTTTTT. Amino acid sequence: CASSYNTGELFF. The V and J genes are TRBV6-6 and TRBJ2-2; no clear D gene. V was pared by 2 bases and J by 2 bases, with 0 bases between. The CDR3 has 12 residues. The germline V gene encodes CDR1 MNHNY and CDR2 SVGAGI (reference sequence).

V and J are TRBV11-2 and TRBJ2-2, with D perhaps TRBD2 (5 bases). Germline CDR1 reads SGHAT; CDR2 reads FQNNGV. V lost 5 bases, J lost 1 base, and 8 bases lay in between. This CDR3 is 14 amino acids long. As DNA, the CDR3 is TGTGCCAGCAGCATACTAGTGAACACCGGGGAGCTGTTTTTT. It translates to CASSILVNTGELFF.

The V gene is TRBV7-2, the J gene TRBJ2-7; the match to TRBD2 covers 10 bases. Germline CDR1 is SGHTA and CDR2 is FQGNSA. CDR3 length equals 13 residues. V trimming: 6 bases; J trimming: 3 bases; junction bases outside the gene matches: 2. CDR3: CASRSSGSYEQYF. CDR3 coding DNA: TGTGCCAGCAGGTCTAGCGGGAGCTACGAGCAGTACTTC.

This chain connects TRBV6-6 to TRBJ1-1; no clear D. Germline values: CDR1 MNHNY, CDR2 SVGAGI (reference sequence). The germline V and J ends were trimmed by 2 bases and 1 base, with 5 bases remaining between them. CDR3 length: 13 amino acids. CDR3 DNA sequence: TGTGCCAGCAGTTACAAGGGGAACACTGAAGCTTTCTTT. Amino acid sequence: CASSYKGNTEAFF.

The V and J genes are TRBV7-9 and TRBJ2-1; D possibly matches TRBD1 or TRBD2 (6 bases each). V was shortened by 6 bases and J by 7 bases, with 19 bases between the two germline ends. There are 15 residues in the CDR3. Germline loops: CDR1 SEHNR, CDR2 FQNEAQ (reference sequence). The CDR3 here is CASSSGETGGNEQFF. The CDR3 DNA reads TGTGCCAGCAGTTCCGGGGAGACAGGAGGGAATGAGCAGTTCTTC.

The table lists this clonotype with a few counts. The CDR3 is CASNKLWGNRGLYGYTF. The CDR3 DNA reads as TGTGCCAGCAACAAGCTATGGGGTAACAGGGGACTCTATGGCTACACCTTC. The chain employs TRBV13 and TRBJ1-2; 7 bases align to TRBD1. Germline V gene lookup returns CDR1 PRHDT and CDR2 FYEKMQ (reference sequence). The CDR3 is 17 amino acids. V trimming: 7 bases; J trimming: 4 bases; junction bases outside the gene matches: 18.

The chain links TRBV21-1 to TRBJ1-1. TRBV21-1 is a documented pseudogene. The CDR3 runs 16 residues. CDR3 coding DNA: TGTGCCAGCAGCAAAGAGGGAGGCGGGCTGAACACTGAAGCTTTCTTT. This gives the protein CASSKEGGGLNTEAFF.